Listed here are 17 T cell receptor beta chains from one sample, sequenced in a study of T cell responses to AZD1222 COVID-19 vaccine. The table came from immunoSEQ multiplex PCR; TCRdb's copy has only in-frame clones and leaves some out. The sample carries approximately 61,000 clones, around 81% recorded once. The source was peripheral blood, collected 28 days after the second AZD1222 dose. The source of these receptors is an adult who received the AZD1222 COVID-19 vaccine.

The genes are TRBV28 and TRBJ2-7; either TRBD1 or TRBD2 may supply D (5 bases each). Trimming shortened V by 8 bases and J by 4 bases, and 18 bases separated the two germline ends. Germline CDR1 and CDR2: MDHEN and SYDVKM. The CDR3 contains 14 residues. The CDR3 DNA reads TGTGCCAGCGGACGGGACCCCGTCAGGTACGAGCAGTACTTC. Its translation: CASGRDPVRYEQYF.

The rearrangement uses TRBV28 and TRBJ2-7, with a weak D call TRBD2 (7 bases). Trimming removed 2 bases at V and 5 bases at J, with 13 bases between. Germline V gene sequence: CDR1 MDHEN, CDR2 SYDVKM. There are 14 residues in the CDR3. In DNA form, the CDR3 reads TGTGCCAGCAGTTTACCCCAGGGGAGGGACGAGCAGTACTTC. Residues: CASSLPQGRDEQYF.

V gene TRBV4-3 combines with J gene TRBJ1-2, with D unresolved. CDR3 size: 15 residues. Germline assignment: CDR1 LGHNA and CDR2 YSLEER. The V end was cut by 1 base, the J end by 6 bases, with 15 bases between. The CDR3 reads CASSQGLGSLDGYTF. Written as DNA, the CDR3 is TGCGCCAGCAGCCAAGGCCTCGGGAGTTTGGATGGCTACACCTTC.

The rearrangement uses TRBV27 and TRBJ1-2, with D perhaps TRBD1 (5 bases). The CDR3 contains 13 residues. Deletions cut 7 bases from V and 4 bases from J, with 13 bases between. The germline V gene encodes CDR1 MNHEY and CDR2 SMNVEV (reference sequence). The CDR3: CASKARVAYGYTF. CDR3 DNA sequence: TGTGCCAGCAAGGCCAGGGTGGCCTATGGCTACACCTTC.

The chain recombines TRBV7-2 with TRBJ1-1, with a possible D match to TRBD1 (6 bases). V lost 1 base and J lost 4, with 13 bases in between. Germline lookup yields CDR1 SGHTA and CDR2 FQGNSA. This CDR3 region has 15 residues. The CDR3 DNA reads TGTGCCAGCAGCTTAGGGGGGGCAGGTTTCACTGAAGCTTTCTTT. This translates into CASSLGGAGFTEAFF.

The V gene is TRBV3-1 (or the pseudogene TRBV3-2), the J gene TRBJ2-7, with D uncertain. Germline CDR1 LGHDT, CDR2 YNNKEL (reference sequence). With 4 bases removed from V and 3 bases from J, the gap between germline ends came to 4 bases. The CDR3 spans 11 residues. This CDR3 reads CASSLNYEQYF. DNA of the CDR3: TGTGCCAGCAGCCTTAACTACGAGCAGTACTTC.

V and J are TRBV6-5 and TRBJ1-2, with 8 bases aligning to TRBD1. The trim removed 2 bases at V and 9 bases at J, leaving 8 bases unmatched. This CDR3 has 14 residues. CDR1 and CDR2 from the germline V gene are MNHEY and SVGAGI. Here the CDR3 DNA reads TGTGCCAGCAGTTACGCGGGTGGGACAGGAAGCTACACCTTC. This gives the protein CASSYAGGTGSYTF.

The sample holds many counts of this clone. V usage is TRBV7-9 and J usage is TRBJ2-2, with TRBD1 as a possible D gene (6 bases). Germline-derived CDR1 and CDR2 are SEHNR and FQNEAQ (reference sequence). The CDR3 is 15 amino acids. The germline V and J ends were trimmed by 4 bases and 0 bases, with 9 bases remaining between them. CDR3 region: CASSSDRPNTGELFF. The CDR3 region has the DNA TGTGCCAGCAGCTCAGACAGGCCGAACACCGGGGAGCTGTTTTTT.

The chain has TRBV25-1 and TRBJ2-7; 14 nucleotides align to TRBD2. This CDR3 has 16 residues. The V segment lost 3 bases and the J segment 3 bases; nucleotides outside the gene matches: 4. Germline V gene lookup returns CDR1 MGHDK and CDR2 SYGVNS. The CDR3 bases are TGTGCCAGCAGTGACGCGGGGACTAGCGGGAGCTACGAGCAGTACTTC. Translated, it gives CASSDAGTSGSYEQYF.

This clone came up a few times. CDR3 region: CASSGSTQPYEQYF. CDR3 in DNA: TGTGCCAGCAGTGGCTCAACGCAACCCTACGAGCAGTACTTC. The chain combines TRBV11-2 with TRBJ2-7; D ambiguous. Trimming took 6 bases from V and 2 from J, leaving 14 bases between them. CDR1 and CDR2 from the germline V gene are SGHAT and FQNNGV. This CDR3 has 14 amino acids. Using reference TRBV11-2 and TRBJ2-7 for the parts outside the CDR3, the full variable domain is EAGVAQSPRYKIIEKRQSVAFWCNPISGHATLYWYQQILGQGPKLLIQFQNNGVVDDSQLPKDRFSAERLKGVDSTLKIQPAKLEDSAVYLCASSGSTQPYEQYFGPGTRLTVT.

The chain links TRBV30 to TRBJ1-1, with D possibly matching TRBD1 (5 bases). Germline assignment: CDR1 GTSNPN and CDR2 SVGIG (reference sequence). This CDR3 contains 14 residues. The V end lost 5 bases, the J end lost 4 bases, and 17 bases lay between the germline ends. In nucleotides, the CDR3 is TGTGCCTGGTCTCGGGGGTTGGTGGGCACTGAAGCTTTCTTT. The encoded protein is CAWSRGLVGTEAFF.

V gene TRBV28 combines with J gene TRBJ1-5, with TRBD1 identical over 7 bases. In germline, CDR1 is MDHEN, CDR2 SYDVKM. The CDR3 runs to 13 residues. Losses at the gene ends were 6 bases for V and 4 bases for J; bases not matched to a gene: 3. The CDR3 DNA is TGTGCCAGCAGGACAGGGCCGAATCAGCCCCAGCATTTT. Its protein product is CASRTGPNQPQHF.

The J gene is TRBJ2-5, the V gene TRBV28, with D perhaps matching TRBD1 or TRBD2 (6 bases each). From germline, CDR1 is MDHEN and CDR2 SYDVKM. The CDR3 totals 14 residues. With 8 bases removed from V and 4 bases from J, the gap between germline ends came to 17 bases. CDR3 loop: CASRYGGEGETQYF. The CDR3 coding sequence is TGTGCCAGCCGCTACGGGGGCGAAGGAGAGACCCAGTACTTC.

This rearrangement joins TRBV6-2 or TRBV6-3 to TRBJ2-7; D is unresolved. In germline, CDR1 is MNHEY, CDR2 SVGEGT. CDR3 size: 12 residues. The V end lost 6 bases, the J end lost 3 bases, and 9 bases lay between the germline ends. The DNA for the CDR3 is TGTGCCAGCAGCCGAAGAGTCTACGAGCAGTACTTC. Protein: CASSRRVYEQYF.

This chain links TRBV6-5 with TRBJ1-2, with 10 bases fitting TRBD1. J lost 6 bases, V lost 6 bases, and 10 bases had no gene match. CDR3 length equals 15 residues. Germline V gene data show CDR1 as MNHEY and CDR2 as SVGAGI. CDR3 DNA: TGTGCCAGCAGGTCCCGGGGACAGGGGACCCATGGCTACACCTTC. This sequence encodes CASRSRGQGTHGYTF.

This clone occurred a few times. The rearrangement links TRBV6-2 or TRBV6-3 to TRBJ1-6, with D unclear. Trimming took off 5 bases at V and 7 bases at J, with 12 bases between the two ends. Germline V CDR1 and CDR2: MNHEY, SVGEGT. The length of the CDR3 is 14 residues. CDR3 in amino acids: CASSGRMGNSPLHF. The CDR3 DNA is TGTGCCAGCAGTGGACGGATGGGAAATTCACCCCTCCACTTT.

The chain joins TRBV5-4 to TRBJ2-1; the D call may be TRBD1 or TRBD2 (5 bases each). The germline V and J ends were trimmed by 0 bases and 9 bases, with 13 bases remaining between them. The CDR3 runs to 14 residues. Germline V gene lookup returns CDR1 SGHNT and CDR2 YYREEE (reference sequence). This CDR3 reads CASSLEARGAEQFF. CDR3 in DNA: TGTGCCAGCAGCTTGGAGGCCCGAGGGGCTGAGCAGTTCTTC.